The 9 T cell receptor beta chains given below trace back to one sample, sequenced in a study of blood T cell repertoires in COVID-19. The data were produced by immunoSEQ multiplex PCR, yet TCRdb's version contains in-frame clones alone and is incomplete. Of about 170,000 clones listed, approximately 85% are singletons. The sequenced material came from peripheral blood. These TCRs come from a man between 60 and 75 years old who had recovered from COVID-19.

The CDR3 nucleotides read TGCGCCAGCAGCCCCACAGGGGACCAAGAGACCCAGTACTTC. Amino acids: CASSPTGDQETQYF. The chain recombines TRBV5-1 with TRBJ2-5, with 7 bases lining up with TRBD1. V trimming: 4 bases; J trimming: 0 bases; junction bases outside the gene matches: 3. The CDR3 covers 14 residues. Per the germline V gene, CDR1 is SGHRS and CDR2 is YFSETQ.

The chain combines TRBV2 with TRBJ2-3; TRBD2 aligns across 16 bases. Trimming cost V 6 bases and J 4 bases; bases outside gene matches: 4. Germline V lookup: CDR1 SNHLY, CDR2 FYNNEI. This CDR3 comprises 16 residues. As DNA, the CDR3 is TGTGCCAGCAGCCTGGGACTAGCGGGGGGGCCAGATACGCAGTATTTT. As protein: CASSLGLAGGPDTQYF.

The V and J genes are TRBV24-1 and TRBJ2-1; possible D gene TRBD2, 6 bases. There are 15 residues in the CDR3. CDR1 and CDR2 (germline): KGHDR, SFDVKD. Trimming left V 7 bases short and J 9 bases short, with 21 bases between. CDR3 amino acids: CATSRERVTVGEQFF. The CDR3 DNA is TGTGCCACCAGCCGAGAGCGGGTGACTGTTGGTGAGCAGTTCTTC.

A few counts support this clone. The V and J genes are TRBV5-4 and TRBJ2-7; 7 bases match TRBD1. CDR1 SGHNT and CDR2 YYREEE come from the germline V gene (reference sequence). The trim removed 4 bases at V and 7 bases at J, leaving 14 bases unmatched. The CDR3 runs 15 residues. CDR3 DNA: TGTGCCAGCAGCCTAGGAAAAGGGGGCGGTGTAGAGCAGTACTTC. Protein: CASSLGKGGGVEQYF.

The chain is built from TRBV5-4 and TRBJ2-7; weak D call: TRBD2 (7 bases). The V gene lost 5 bases and the J gene lost 0 bases, with 15 bases spanning the gap. Germline lookup yields CDR1 SGHNT and CDR2 YYREEE (reference sequence). The CDR3 loop spans 15 amino acids. This chain's CDR3 is CASREIGGVSYEQYF. CDR3 nucleotide sequence: TGTGCCAGCAGGGAAATAGGGGGGGTCTCCTACGAGCAGTACTTC.

This clone was counted a few times. The gene calls are TRBV7-9 and TRBJ2-5; a weak D match, TRBD1 (6 bases). CDR1 SEHNR and CDR2 FQNEAQ come from the germline V gene (reference sequence). CDR3 length: 15 residues. Deletions cut 2 bases from V and 2 bases from J, with 12 bases between. The CDR3 nucleotides are TGTGCCAGCAGCTTATCTACAGGGCCTCAAGAGACCCAGTACTTC. Translation: CASSLSTGPQETQYF. Looking up the rest from reference TRBV7-9 and TRBJ2-5 gives the full variable domain: DTGVSQNPRHKITKRGQNVTFRCDPISEHNRLYWYRQTLGQGPEFLTYFQNEAQLEKSRLLSDRFSAERPKGSFSTLEIQRTEQGDSAMYLCASSLSTGPQETQYFGPGTRLLVL.

J is TRBJ2-5 and V is TRBV24-1; 13 positions agree with TRBD2. Per the germline V gene, CDR1 is KGHDR and CDR2 is SFDVKD. Trimming cost V 2 bases and J 4 bases; bases outside gene matches: 3. The CDR3 totals 16 residues. In DNA, the CDR3 is TGTGCCACCAGTGATTGGACTAGCGGGGGACGAGAGACCCAGTACTTC. It encodes CATSDWTSGGRETQYF.

The V and J genes are TRBV7-9 and TRBJ2-5; TRBD1 matches at 9 bases. The V gene end was trimmed by 3 bases and the J gene end by 5 bases; junction bases not matched to a gene: 7. The CDR3 contains 15 residues. Germline V gives CDR1 SEHNR, CDR2 FQNEAQ (reference sequence). The CDR3 DNA reads as TGTGCCAGCAGCTTTCATGGACAGGGGACGGAGACCCAGTACTTC. Translation gives CASSFHGQGTETQYF.

V gene TRBV10-2 combines with J gene TRBJ1-1, with a possible D match to TRBD1 (5 bases). V dropped 0 bases and J dropped 6 bases, with 11 bases sitting between them. The CDR3 length is 14 residues. From germline, CDR1 is WSHSY and CDR2 SAAADI. CDR3 sequence reads: CASSESTGEAEAFF. DNA of the CDR3: TGCGCCAGCAGTGAGTCGACGGGGGAGGCTGAAGCTTTCTTT.